Presented here are 28 T cell receptor beta chains from one specimen sequenced in a study of T cell repertoires in cytomegalovirus infection. Antigen specificity for these receptors is unknown. TCRdb fed the reads into MiXCR, producing one record per CDR3 protein. The sample lists around 430,000 distinct CDR3 sequences, under 45% occurring once. The material sequenced was cultured PBMCs, taken from culture after CMV antigen stimulation. These receptors were collected from a human donor in good health (CMV status not recorded). Some clones in this sample may be carry-over from other donors' samples.

The V call is TRBV20-1, the J call TRBJ2-4, with D maybe TRBD1 (6 bases). There are 13 residues in the CDR3. V was clipped by 3 bases and J by 6 bases, with 12 bases between them. From germline, CDR1 is DFQATT and CDR2 SNEGSKA (reference sequence). DNA for the CDR3: TGCAGTGCTAGGGGGGACATGAGAAACATTCAGTACTTC. The encoded protein is CSARGDMRNIQYF.

The rearrangement joins TRBV2 to TRBJ2-3; no clear D gene. Germline loops: CDR1 SNHLY, CDR2 FYNNEI. The CDR3 totals 14 residues. Trimming left V 6 bases short and J 5 bases short, with 15 bases between. The CDR3 spells CASRRNQELDTQYF. CDR3 nucleotides: TGTGCCAGCAGGCGGAACCAAGAATTAGATACGCAGTATTTT.

This clonotype appeared a few times. The chain carries TRBV7-6 and TRBJ2-7, with 9 positions matching TRBD2. The germline gives CDR1 SGHVS, CDR2 FNYEAQ. V trimming: 5 bases; J trimming: 2 bases; junction bases outside the gene matches: 7. The CDR3 extends over 15 amino acids. The CDR3 DNA sequence: TGTGCCAGCAGCCCGAACCTAGCGGGACCCTACGAGCAGTACTTC. It is translated as CASSPNLAGPYEQYF.

This clonotype showed up just a few times. The J gene is TRBJ2-3, the V gene TRBV7-9, with 7 bases fitting TRBD1. The CDR3 extends over 16 amino acids. Trimming removed 5 bases from V and 2 bases from J; junction bases left unmatched: 10. The germline V gene has CDR1 SEHNR and CDR2 FQNEAQ (reference sequence). CDR3 nucleotide sequence: TGTGCCAGCAGCCCTAGGGGGCAGGGAACCACAGATACGCAGTATTTT. Protein: CASSPRGQGTTDTQYF.

This clonotype was counted at least ten times. The CDR3 is CASSLDRGNGYTF. The CDR3 bases are TGTGCCAGCAGCCTAGACAGGGGGAACGGCTACACCTTC. The chain is built from TRBV7-2 and TRBJ1-2, with 9 bases that match TRBD1. This CDR3 is built from 13 residues. Germline CDR1 SGHTA, CDR2 FQGNSA. Losses at the gene ends were 5 bases for V and 8 bases for J; bases not matched to a gene: 6.

This clonotype was detected many times. The chain recombines TRBV7-8 with TRBJ2-5, with D maybe TRBD2 (5 bases). Trimming removed 7 bases at V and 4 bases at J, with 16 bases between. CDR1 and CDR2 from the germline V gene are SGHVS and FQNEAQ. This CDR3 has 14 residues. The CDR3 spells CASTLAGRVETQYF. The CDR3 nucleotides read TGTGCCAGCACTCTGGCGGGCCGGGTAGAGACCCAGTACTTC. Full variable domain (remainder filled in from reference TRBV7-8 and TRBJ2-5): GAGVSQSPRYKVAKRGQDVALRCDPISGHVSLFWYQQALGQGPEFLTYFQNEAQLDKSGLPSDRFFAERPEGSVSTLKIQRTQQEDSAVYLCASTLAGRVETQYFGPGTRLLVL.

This clonotype was picked up many times. The chain's CDR3 is CASSLGGNYNEQFF. CDR3 DNA: TGTGCCAGCAGCTTAGGGGGCAACTACAATGAGCAGTTCTTC. The chain uses TRBV7-6 and TRBJ2-1; possible D gene TRBD1, 5 bases. This CDR3 has 14 residues. Germline-derived CDR1 and CDR2 are SGHVS and FNYEAQ. V lost 1 base, J lost 3 bases, and 7 bases lay in between.

The rearrangement links TRBV7-9 to TRBJ2-2; tentative D call: TRBD1 (6 bases). Germline loops: CDR1 SEHNR, CDR2 FQNEAQ (reference sequence). The V end lost 1 base, the J end lost 5 bases, and 14 bases lay between the germline ends. This CDR3 is built from 16 residues. CDR3 DNA sequence: TGTGCCAGCAGCTTAGTGCTGGGGGCAAGGACCGGGGAGCTGTTTTTT. Amino acid sequence: CASSLVLGARTGELFF.

The chain couples TRBV4-1 to TRBJ2-4, with 7 bases fitting TRBD2. The CDR3 totals 12 residues. Trimming at V came to 8 bases and at J to 4 bases, leaving 2 bases not matched to a gene. Germline CDR1 is MGHRA and CDR2 is YSYEKL. The CDR3 sequence is CASSGGKNIQYF. In nucleotides, the CDR3 is TGCGCCAGCTCGGGGGGAAAAAACATTCAGTACTTC.

The CDR3: CSARGDRASETQYF. CDR3 nucleotide sequence: TGCAGTGCTAGAGGTGACAGGGCGAGTGAGACCCAGTACTTC. This rearrangement joins TRBV20-1 to TRBJ2-5; 7 positions match TRBD1. With 1 base clipped from V and 5 bases from J, the junction kept 7 bases outside the gene matches. The CDR3 has 14 amino acids. Germline CDR1 and CDR2: DFQATT and SNEGSKA (reference sequence).

The rearrangement joins TRBV7-9 to TRBJ2-1; D not resolved. Between the trimmed V and J ends, which lost 5 bases and 8 bases, there was a span of 10 bases. The CDR3 extends over 12 amino acids. CDR1 is SEHNR, CDR2 FQNEAQ, per germline (reference sequence). The CDR3 region has the DNA TGTGCCAGCAGCCCCTCGTGGGATGAGCAGTTCTTC. It specifies CASSPSWDEQFF.

V and J are TRBV5-4 and TRBJ1-1; D not resolved. The CDR3 totals 14 residues. The germline V gene encodes CDR1 SGHNT and CDR2 YYREEE (reference sequence). With 4 bases removed from V and 2 bases from J, the gap between germline ends came to 12 bases. The CDR3 reads CASSLEVLNTEAFF. CDR3 bases: TGTGCCAGCAGCCTAGAAGTGCTTAACACTGAAGCTTTCTTT.

The chain employs TRBV7-2 and TRBJ2-1; D gene uncertain. Germline CDR1 SGHTA, CDR2 FQGNSA. V lost 5 bases and J 6 bases, leaving 17 bases between the germline ends. The CDR3 loop spans 15 amino acids. CDR3 nucleotide sequence: TGTGCCAGCAGCCCTCCAGGTCTTGAGAGCAATGAGCAGTTCTTC. This translates into CASSPPGLESNEQFF.

The chain has TRBV24-1 and TRBJ2-1; no reliable D call. CDR1 KGHDR and CDR2 SFDVKD come from the germline V gene. The length of the CDR3 is 12 residues. V dropped 3 bases and J dropped 6 bases, with 5 bases sitting between them. The CDR3 DNA follows: TGTGCCACCAGTGATGTACGCAATGAGCAGTTCTTC. Encoded protein: CATSDVRNEQFF.

The V gene is TRBV9, the J gene TRBJ1-6; D possibly corresponds to TRBD1 (5 bases). The germline V gene encodes CDR1 SGDLS and CDR2 YYNGEE. The CDR3 has 20 amino acids. Between the trimmed V and J ends, which lost 0 bases and 10 bases, there was a span of 29 bases. DNA for the CDR3: TGTGCCAGCAGCGTAGCTCCGGTGAGGAAGGGGATCAGGTCGGAATCACCCCTCCACTTT. It is translated as CASSVAPVRKGIRSESPLHF.

As DNA, the CDR3 is TGTGCCTTGGGGCACTCGAACACTGAAGCTTTCTTT. Translated: CALGHSNTEAFF. The chain couples TRBV5-4 to TRBJ1-1, with TRBD1 as a possible D gene (5 bases). This CDR3 has 12 residues. The germline V and J ends were trimmed by 10 bases and 1 base, with 11 bases remaining between them. CDR1 and CDR2 from the germline V gene are SGHNT and YYREEE (reference sequence).

This clonotype was detected a few times. J is TRBJ2-5 and V is TRBV11-2; D perhaps matches TRBD2 (5 bases). Per the germline V gene, CDR1 is SGHAT and CDR2 is FQNNGV. V was clipped by 0 bases and J by 8 bases, with 16 bases between them. This CDR3 is built from 15 residues. The CDR3 bases are TGTGCCAGCAGCTTAGATCCGGCTAGCTCCTACACCCAGTACTTC. Encoded protein: CASSLDPASSYTQYF.

The chain recombines TRBV6-1 with TRBJ2-7, with D perhaps being TRBD1 or TRBD2 (5 bases each). Germline V lookup: CDR1 MNHNS, CDR2 SASEGT. V lost 6 bases and J 6 bases, leaving 21 bases between the germline ends. The CDR3 contains 15 residues. The CDR3 sequence: CASRPGVLGVGEQYF. In DNA form, the CDR3 reads TGTGCCAGCAGGCCCGGGGTGCTGGGGGTCGGCGAGCAGTACTTC.

This clonotype was counted a few times. The rearrangement links TRBV7-2 to TRBJ2-2, with a tentative D call TRBD2 (5 bases). Germline CDR1 is SGHTA and CDR2 is FQGNSA. V was shortened by 2 bases and J by 7 bases, with 14 bases between the two germline ends. The CDR3 has 15 residues. The CDR3 nucleotides read TGTGCCAGCAGCTTATGGTCGGGAAACGACGGGGAGCTGTTTTTT. Protein sequence: CASSLWSGNDGELFF.

This clonotype was detected only a few times. The chain couples TRBV11-2 to TRBJ2-5; D is tentatively TRBD1 or TRBD2 (7 bases each). This CDR3 has 16 amino acids. Germline V gene sequence: CDR1 SGHAT, CDR2 FQNNGV. Trimming took off 5 bases at V and 3 bases at J, with 19 bases between the two ends. CDR3 residues: CASSITGEGAKETQYF. In nucleotides, the CDR3 is TGTGCCAGCAGCATCACGGGGGAGGGGGCGAAAGAGACCCAGTACTTC.

This clonotype was picked up one time. The chain employs TRBV20-1 and TRBJ1-4, with no clear D. Germline V gene sequence: CDR1 DFQATT, CDR2 SNEGSKA (reference sequence). The ends were cut back, 1 base at V and 0 bases at J, with 12 bases in the middle. The CDR3 contains 16 residues. DNA for the CDR3: TGCAGTGCTAGAGTCGGCGCGCTCACAACTAATGAAAAACTGTTTTTT. This encodes CSARVGALTTNEKLFF.

This chain links TRBV6-1 with TRBJ2-3, with D uncertain. Germline V gene lookup returns CDR1 MNHNS and CDR2 SASEGT. CDR3 length: 13 residues. V lost 2 bases and J 2 bases, leaving 5 bases between the germline ends. The CDR3 loop is CASSEMSTDTQYF. The CDR3 DNA reads TGTGCCAGCAGTGAAATGTCCACAGATACGCAGTATTTT.

This chain joins TRBV28 and TRBJ1-1, with a weak D call TRBD1 (5 bases). Germline CDR1 is MDHEN and CDR2 is SYDVKM. The CDR3 is 13 amino acids. V was shortened by 8 bases and J by 11 bases, with 21 bases between the two germline ends. The CDR3 is CASLGLPLGTAFF. In DNA form, the CDR3 reads TGTGCCAGCTTGGGACTACCTCTTGGGACGGCTTTCTTT.

This clonotype is a singleton in its sample. The chain combines TRBV5-8 with TRBJ1-2; the D is unclear. The V end was cut by 2 bases, the J end by 1 base, with 3 bases between. The germline V gene encodes CDR1 SGHTS and CDR2 YDEGEE. The CDR3 runs to 12 residues. The CDR3 here is CASSFINYGYTF. The DNA of the CDR3 is TGTGCCAGCAGCTTCATTAACTATGGCTACACCTTC. The full variable domain, rest sourced from reference TRBV5-8 and TRBJ1-2, is EAGVTQSPTHLIKTRGQQATLRCSPISGHTSVYWYQQALGLGLQFLLWYDEGEERNRGNFPPRFSGRQFPNYSSELNVNALELEDSALYLCASSFINYGYTFGSGTRLTVV.

The chain uses TRBV5-1 and TRBJ2-1; weak D call: TRBD2 (6 bases). The germline V and J ends were trimmed by 1 base and 6 bases, with 17 bases remaining between them. The CDR3 length is 16 residues. CDR1 SGHRS and CDR2 YFSETQ come from the germline V gene. CDR3: CASSLSGSSRSNEQFF. CDR3 bases: TGCGCCAGCAGCTTGTCCGGGAGTTCTCGAAGCAATGAGCAGTTCTTC.

The rearrangement links TRBV12-3 or TRBV12-4 to TRBJ2-3; D gene ambiguous. CDR3 length: 12 amino acids. Trimming pared 2 bases from V and 7 bases from J, leaving 7 bases between. CDR3 region: CASSLRVNTQYF. The CDR3 coding sequence is TGTGCCAGCAGTTTAAGAGTAAATACGCAGTATTTT.

The V call is TRBV7-9, the J call TRBJ2-2; weak D call: TRBD1 (5 bases). Germline CDR1 reads SEHNR; CDR2 reads FQNEAQ (reference sequence). V dropped 3 bases and J dropped 0 bases, with 11 bases sitting between them. There are 16 residues in the CDR3. The CDR3 here is CASSLHRHANTGELFF. The CDR3 DNA sequence: TGTGCCAGCAGCTTGCACAGGCACGCGAACACCGGGGAGCTGTTTTTT.

The rearrangement links TRBV7-8 to TRBJ1-1; D unclear. The CDR3 consists of 15 residues. Germline assignment: CDR1 SGHVS and CDR2 FQNEAQ. With 1 base removed from V and 3 bases from J, the gap between germline ends came to 12 bases. The DNA for the CDR3 is TGTGCCAGCAGCTTAGGGTGGGCCTCGCACACTGAAGCTTTCTTT. It translates to CASSLGWASHTEAFF.